This TCR beta chain was retrieved from a study of OX40 agonist ivuxolimab in advanced cancers. Study results and limitations: Several nonresponders also turned out to have low normalized T-cell clonal expansion.

A remark on this clone: Its antigen remains unidentified.

V gave up 8 bases and J gave up 3 bases, with 7 bases separating them. Germline lookup yields CDR1 SNHLY and CDR2 FYNNEI. The CDR3 runs to 11 residues. TCRdb's table, derived via immunoSEQ multiplex PCR, lists solely in-frame clones and lacks some. This sample has 55,000 to 75,000 clones, with just over 85% found just once. Sequencing was performed on CD4+ or CD8+ T cells sorted from blood, taken in a trial of the OX40 agonist ivuxolimab. The TCR sequence derives from an adult with an advanced solid tumor such as melanoma, head and neck, liver or kidney cancer. The rearrangement links TRBV2 to TRBJ1-1; D is undetermined. This chain's CDR3 is CASGRDTEAFF. CDR3 DNA sequence: TGTGCCAGCGGACGGGACACTGAAGCTTTCTTT.